The 7 T cell receptor beta chains reported below all come from one sample, sequenced in a study of vaccination and CD4 T cells after COVID-19. Treatment defined: roughly 11-day PBMC culture with coronavirus spike peptide pools or control peptides (ViraFEST assay). These receptors are not linked to any known antigen. The Oncomine TCR Beta short-read assay was what sequenced the DNA obtained from cultured CD4+ T cells. From the PCR reads, TCRdb called clonotypes with MiXCR, one entry per CDR3 protein. This sample has roughly 4,200 distinct CDR3 sequences, with around 19% found just once. The sequenced material came from CD4+ T cells from blood, cultured in vitro. The receptors here all came from a human donor who had recovered from COVID-19.

This clonotype is medium-sized (0.01 to 0.1%) by share. This chain joins TRBV20-1 and TRBJ2-3; the D is unclear. This CDR3 is 11 amino acids long. V was clipped by 0 bases and J by 6 bases, with 4 bases between them. CDR1 is DFQATT and CDR2 is SNEGSKA in the germline V gene (reference sequence). The DNA for the CDR3 is TGCAGTGCTAGAGATATGGATACGCAGTATTTT. Translation gives CSARDMDTQYF.

This clonotype was detected once. The rearrangement joins TRBV9 to TRBJ2-5, with D maybe TRBD1 (6 bases). V lost 4 bases and J lost 5, with 18 bases in between. Germline V gives CDR1 SGDLS, CDR2 YYNGEE. The CDR3 sequence is 15 residues long. In nucleotides, the CDR3 is TGTGCCAGCAGCCCCAACAGGGCAGGATGGGAGACCCAGTACTTC. Protein product: CASSPNRAGWETQYF.

This chain connects TRBV30 to TRBJ1-2, with 9 bases that match TRBD1. This CDR3 region has 13 residues. The germline gives CDR1 GTSNPN, CDR2 SVGIG (reference sequence). With 1 base clipped from V and 10 bases from J, the junction kept 7 bases outside the gene matches. The CDR3 loop is CAWSGGTGRLYTF. DNA for the CDR3: TGTGCCTGGAGTGGAGGGACAGGGCGGCTCTACACCTTC.

In its sample, this clonotype is medium-sized. The chain carries TRBV2 and TRBJ1-4, with 7 bases aligning to TRBD1. The CDR3 is 14 amino acids. Germline lookup yields CDR1 SNHLY and CDR2 FYNNEI. V gave up 5 bases and J gave up 6 bases; unmatched junction bases: 6. The CDR3 here is CASSTQGSDEKLFF. The CDR3 coding sequence is TGTGCCAGCAGTACACAGGGGTCCGATGAAAAACTGTTTTTT.

This rearrangement joins TRBV11-2 to TRBJ1-3; no firm D call. Trimming pared 4 bases from V and 4 bases from J, leaving 8 bases between. The CDR3 covers 13 residues. The germline CDR1 and CDR2 sequences are SGHAT and FQNNGV. CDR3 sequence reads: CASSWSVGNTIYF. In nucleotides, the CDR3 is TGTGCCAGCAGCTGGTCAGTAGGAAACACCATATATTTT.

This clonotype rates as medium-sized (0.01 to 0.1%). This chain uses TRBV10-3 with TRBJ2-2, with TRBD1 matching 12 bases. The CDR3 spans 16 residues. Germline CDR1 is ENHRY and CDR2 is SYGVKD. The ends lost 3 bases at V and 7 bases at J; junction bases unmatched: 6. DNA of the CDR3: TGTGCCATCAGTGAAGGGACAGGGGGCTCGGGCGGGGAGCTGTTTTTT. Its translation: CAISEGTGGSGGELFF.

Only a few counts were recorded for this clonotype. CDR3 in DNA: TGTGCCAGCAGTTACCAAGTAAACTCCTACGAGCAGTACTTC. It yields the protein CASSYQVNSYEQYF. This rearrangement joins TRBV6-5 to TRBJ2-7; D remains ambiguous. The CDR3 runs to 14 residues. The V end lost 2 bases, the J end lost 0 bases, and 8 bases lay between the germline ends. The germline V gene encodes CDR1 MNHEY and CDR2 SVGAGI.